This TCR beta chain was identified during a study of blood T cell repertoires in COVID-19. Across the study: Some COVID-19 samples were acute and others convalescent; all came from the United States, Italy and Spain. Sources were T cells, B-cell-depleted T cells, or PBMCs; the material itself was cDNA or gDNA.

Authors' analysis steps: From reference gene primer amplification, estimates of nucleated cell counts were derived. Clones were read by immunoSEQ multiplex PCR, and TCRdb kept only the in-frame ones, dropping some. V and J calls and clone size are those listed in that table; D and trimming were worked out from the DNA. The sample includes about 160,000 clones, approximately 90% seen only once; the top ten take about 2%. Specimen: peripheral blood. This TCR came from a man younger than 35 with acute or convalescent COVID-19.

CDR3 amino acids: CASSTYRGGPRTDTQYF. Here the CDR3 DNA reads TGTGCCAGCAGTACCTACCGCGGGGGACCCCGCACAGATACGCAGTATTTT. The V call is TRBV27, the J call TRBJ2-3; 7 bases fit TRBD2. Germline V gives CDR1 MNHEY, CDR2 SMNVEV (reference sequence). V gave up 5 bases and J gave up 1 base; unmatched junction bases: 12. The CDR3 has 17 amino acids.